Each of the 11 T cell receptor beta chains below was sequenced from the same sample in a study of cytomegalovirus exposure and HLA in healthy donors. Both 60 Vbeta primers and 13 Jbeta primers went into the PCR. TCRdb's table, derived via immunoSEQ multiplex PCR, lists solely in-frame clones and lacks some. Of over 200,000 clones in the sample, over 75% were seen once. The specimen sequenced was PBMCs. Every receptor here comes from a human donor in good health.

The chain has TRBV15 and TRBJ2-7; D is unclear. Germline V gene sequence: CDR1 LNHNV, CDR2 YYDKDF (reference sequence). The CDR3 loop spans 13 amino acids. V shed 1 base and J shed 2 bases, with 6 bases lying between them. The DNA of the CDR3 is TGTGCCACCAGCAGAGGTAGTACCTACGAGCAGTACTTC. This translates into CATSRGSTYEQYF.

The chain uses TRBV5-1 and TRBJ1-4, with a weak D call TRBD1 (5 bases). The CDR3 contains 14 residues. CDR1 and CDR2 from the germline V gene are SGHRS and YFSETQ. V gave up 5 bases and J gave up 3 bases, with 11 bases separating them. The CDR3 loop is CASSYGGSNEKLFF. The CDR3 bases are TGCGCCAGCAGTTACGGGGGATCTAATGAAAAACTGTTTTTT.

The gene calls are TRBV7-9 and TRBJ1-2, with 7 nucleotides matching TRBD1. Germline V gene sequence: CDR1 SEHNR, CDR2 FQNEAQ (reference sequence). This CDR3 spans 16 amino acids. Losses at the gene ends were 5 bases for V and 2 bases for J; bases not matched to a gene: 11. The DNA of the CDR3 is TGTGCCAGCAGCCCCACCCCTTGGACAGGAAACTATGGCTACACCTTC. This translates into CASSPTPWTGNYGYTF.

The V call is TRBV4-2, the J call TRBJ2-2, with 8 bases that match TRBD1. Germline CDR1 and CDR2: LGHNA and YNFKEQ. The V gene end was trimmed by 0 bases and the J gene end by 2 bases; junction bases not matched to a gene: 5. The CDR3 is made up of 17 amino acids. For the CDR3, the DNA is TGTGCCAGCAGCCAAGAAGGGGGACAGGTTAACACCGGGGAGCTGTTTTTT. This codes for CASSQEGGQVNTGELFF.

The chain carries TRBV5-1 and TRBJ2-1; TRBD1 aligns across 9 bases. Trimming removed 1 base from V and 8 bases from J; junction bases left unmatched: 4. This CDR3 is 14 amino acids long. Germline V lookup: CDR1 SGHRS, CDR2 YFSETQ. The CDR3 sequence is CASSLKQGADEQFF. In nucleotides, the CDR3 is TGCGCCAGCAGCTTGAAACAGGGGGCCGATGAGCAGTTCTTC.

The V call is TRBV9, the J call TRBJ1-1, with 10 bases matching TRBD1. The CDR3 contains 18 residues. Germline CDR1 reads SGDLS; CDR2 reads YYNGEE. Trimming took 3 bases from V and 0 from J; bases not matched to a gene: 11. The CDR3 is CASSARGQGGTLNTEAFF. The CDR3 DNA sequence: TGTGCCAGCAGCGCGAGAGGACAGGGGGGGACGCTGAACACTGAAGCTTTCTTT.

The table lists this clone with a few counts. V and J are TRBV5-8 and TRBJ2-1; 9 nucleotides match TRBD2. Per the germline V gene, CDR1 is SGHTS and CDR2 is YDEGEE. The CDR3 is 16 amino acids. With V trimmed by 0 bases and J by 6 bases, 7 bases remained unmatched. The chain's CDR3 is CASSLGLAGGLNEQFF. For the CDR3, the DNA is TGTGCCAGCAGCTTGGGATTGGCGGGAGGGCTCAATGAGCAGTTCTTC.

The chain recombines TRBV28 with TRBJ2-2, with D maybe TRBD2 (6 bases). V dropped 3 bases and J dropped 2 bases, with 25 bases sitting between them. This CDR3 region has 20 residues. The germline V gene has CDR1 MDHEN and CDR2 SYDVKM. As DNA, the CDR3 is TGTGCCAGCAGTTTGGTCACACTCGGCGGGACCTATTTTAACACCGGGGAGCTGTTTTTT. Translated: CASSLVTLGGTYFNTGELFF.

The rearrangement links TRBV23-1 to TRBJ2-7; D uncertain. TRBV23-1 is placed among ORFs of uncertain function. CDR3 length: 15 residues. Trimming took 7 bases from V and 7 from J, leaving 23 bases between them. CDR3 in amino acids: CASTLCPDQLLEQYF. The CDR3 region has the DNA TGCGCCAGCACCCTTTGCCCAGATCAACTATTAGAGCAGTACTTC.

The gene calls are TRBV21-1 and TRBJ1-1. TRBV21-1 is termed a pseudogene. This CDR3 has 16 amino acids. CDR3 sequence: CASSKWPPCGNTEAFF. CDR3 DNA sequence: TGTGCCAGCAGCAAATGGCCACCGTGCGGGAACACTGAAGCTTTCTTT.

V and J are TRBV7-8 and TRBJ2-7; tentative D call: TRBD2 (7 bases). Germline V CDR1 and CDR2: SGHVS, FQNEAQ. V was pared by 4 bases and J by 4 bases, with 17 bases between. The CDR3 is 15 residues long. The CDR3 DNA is TGTGCCAGCAGCTCCTGGGGGGCGGGAGAATACGAGCAGTACTTC. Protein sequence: CASSSWGAGEYEQYF.